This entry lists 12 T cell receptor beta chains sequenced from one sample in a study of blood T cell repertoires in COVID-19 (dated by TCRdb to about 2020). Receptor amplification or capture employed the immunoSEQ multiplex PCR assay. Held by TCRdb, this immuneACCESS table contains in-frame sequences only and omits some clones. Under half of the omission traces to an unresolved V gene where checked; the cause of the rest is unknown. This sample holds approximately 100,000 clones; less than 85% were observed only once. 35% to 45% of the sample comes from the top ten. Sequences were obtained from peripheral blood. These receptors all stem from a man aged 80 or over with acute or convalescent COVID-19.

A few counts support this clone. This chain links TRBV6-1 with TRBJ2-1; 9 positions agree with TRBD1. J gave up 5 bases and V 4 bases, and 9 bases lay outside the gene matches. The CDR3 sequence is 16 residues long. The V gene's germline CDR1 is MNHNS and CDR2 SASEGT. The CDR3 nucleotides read TGTGCCAGCAGTGTCTACCGGGACAGGGTAAACAATGAGCAGTTCTTC. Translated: CASSVYRDRVNNEQFF.

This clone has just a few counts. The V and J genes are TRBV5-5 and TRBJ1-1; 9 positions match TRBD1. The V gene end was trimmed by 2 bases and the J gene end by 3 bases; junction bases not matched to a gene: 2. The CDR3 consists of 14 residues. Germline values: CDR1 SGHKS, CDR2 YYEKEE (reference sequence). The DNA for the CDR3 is TGTGCCAGCAGCTTACAGGGGGCAGACACTGAAGCTTTCTTT. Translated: CASSLQGADTEAFF.

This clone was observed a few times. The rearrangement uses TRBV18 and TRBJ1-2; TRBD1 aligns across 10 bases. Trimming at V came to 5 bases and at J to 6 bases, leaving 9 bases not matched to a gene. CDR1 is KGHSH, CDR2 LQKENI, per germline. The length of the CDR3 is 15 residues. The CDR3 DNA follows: TGTGCCAGCTCAGACAGGGGGCAAGGTAGAAATGGCTACACCTTC. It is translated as CASSDRGQGRNGYTF.

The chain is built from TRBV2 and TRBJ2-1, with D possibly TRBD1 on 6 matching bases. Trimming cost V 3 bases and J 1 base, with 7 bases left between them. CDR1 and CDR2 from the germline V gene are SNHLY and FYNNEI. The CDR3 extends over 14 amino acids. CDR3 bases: TGTGCCAGCAGTGACAGGGGTTCCTACAATGAGCAGTTCTTC. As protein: CASSDRGSYNEQFF.

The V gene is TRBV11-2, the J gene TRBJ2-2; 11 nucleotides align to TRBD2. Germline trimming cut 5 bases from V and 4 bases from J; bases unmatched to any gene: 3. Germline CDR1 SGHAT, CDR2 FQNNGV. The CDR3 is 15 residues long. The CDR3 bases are TGTGCCAGCAGCATGGGGACTAGCGGCACCGGGGAGCTGTTTTTT. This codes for CASSMGTSGTGELFF.

CDR3 DNA: TGCAGCGTCGGACAGGGACCCGGGGAGCTGTTTTTT. It translates to CSVGQGPGELFF. This sequence joins TRBV29-1 and TRBJ2-2, with 8 bases lining up with TRBD1. CDR3 length equals 12 residues. CDR1 SQVTM and CDR2 ANQGSEA come from the germline V gene. The V gene end was trimmed by 6 bases and the J gene end by 6 bases; junction bases not matched to a gene: 3.

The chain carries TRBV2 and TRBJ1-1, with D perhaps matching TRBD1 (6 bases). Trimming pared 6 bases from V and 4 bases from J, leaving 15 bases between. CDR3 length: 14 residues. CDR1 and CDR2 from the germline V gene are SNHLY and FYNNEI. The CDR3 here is CASRPQGGFTEAFF. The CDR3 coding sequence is TGTGCCAGCAGGCCCCAAGGGGGATTCACTGAAGCTTTCTTT.

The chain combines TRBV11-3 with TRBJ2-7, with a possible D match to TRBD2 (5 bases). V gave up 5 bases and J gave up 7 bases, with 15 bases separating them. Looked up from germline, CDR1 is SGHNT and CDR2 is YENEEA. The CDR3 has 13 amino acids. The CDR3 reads CASSPGVKGEQYF. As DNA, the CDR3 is TGTGCCAGCAGCCCCGGGGTTAAGGGAGAGCAGTACTTC. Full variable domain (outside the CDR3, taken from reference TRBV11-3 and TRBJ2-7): EAGVVQSPRYKIIEKKQPVAFWCNPISGHNTLYWYLQNLGQGPELLIRYENEEAVDDSQLPKDRFSAERLKGVDSTLKIQPAELGDSAVYLCASSPGVKGEQYFGPGTRLTVT.

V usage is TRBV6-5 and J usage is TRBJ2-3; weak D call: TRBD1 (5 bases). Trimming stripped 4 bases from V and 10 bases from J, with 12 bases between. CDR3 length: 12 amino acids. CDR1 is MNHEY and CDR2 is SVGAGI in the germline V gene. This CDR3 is CASSSDSNAQYF. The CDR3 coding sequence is TGTGCCAGCAGTTCCGACAGTAATGCGCAGTATTTT.

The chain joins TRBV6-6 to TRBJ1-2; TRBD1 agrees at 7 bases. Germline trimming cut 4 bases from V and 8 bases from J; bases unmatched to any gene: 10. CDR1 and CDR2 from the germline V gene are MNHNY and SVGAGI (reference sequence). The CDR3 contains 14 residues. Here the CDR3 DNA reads TGTGCCAGCAGTTCCCCTAGGGGGCTACTGGGCTACACCTTC. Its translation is CASSSPRGLLGYTF.

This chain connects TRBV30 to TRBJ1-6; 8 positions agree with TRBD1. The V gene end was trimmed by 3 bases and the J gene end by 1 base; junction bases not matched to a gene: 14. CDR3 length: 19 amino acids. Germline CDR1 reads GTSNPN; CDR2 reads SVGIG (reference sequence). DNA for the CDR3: TGTGCCTGGAGGGATGGAACAGGGGGGCCGAGTTCCTATAATTCACCCCTCCACTTT. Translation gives CAWRDGTGGPSSYNSPLHF.

In DNA form, the CDR3 reads TGTGCCAGTAGTAGAGGAGTTGTCGGGGCCAACGTCCTGACTTTC. This translates into CASSRGVVGANVLTF. This rearrangement joins TRBV19 to TRBJ2-6; D not certain. CDR1 and CDR2 from the germline V gene are LNHDA and SQIVND (reference sequence). This CDR3 spans 15 amino acids. Trimming took 4 bases from V and 4 from J, leaving 11 bases between them.